This T cell receptor (beta chain) was captured in a study of T-cell memory formation after mild COVID-19. Across the study: Most TCR clusters belonged to a single donor. General study points: Cross-reactive memory apparently joined, as some responding clones appeared in pre-infection memory.

This clonotype was counted ten times or more. What it recognizes is unknown. 5'RACE primed at constant segments yielded TCR alpha and TCR beta cDNA libraries bearing sample barcodes and UMIs. TCRdb reanalysed the 5' RACE reads using MiXCR and keeps one entry per CDR3 protein. Counted here are about 57,000 distinct CDR3 sequences, 12% occurring once; the ten biggest clones make up about 25%. The sequencing input was PBMCs or a T cell subset sorted from them (not recorded which). The sequence was collected from a man aged 18 to 30 who had mild COVID-19 (a few samples of this study predate the infection). Cell type and time point are not known.

The CDR3: CASTTLTDTQYF. CDR3 sequence (DNA): TGTGCCAGCACAACCCTCACAGATACGCAGTATTTT. V and J are TRBV12-3 or TRBV12-4 and TRBJ2-3; D is undetermined. V was shortened by 7 bases and J by 2 bases, with 7 bases between the two germline ends. This CDR3 has 12 residues.